The rows below give T cell receptor beta chains drawn from one sample of a study of metastatic and nonmetastatic thyroid tumors. TCRdb called clones again from the PCR reads with MiXCR. This table holds tens of thousands of clones, roughly 17% found once. The sequenced sample was blood. The source of these receptors is a female donor with papillary thyroid cancer or a benign thyroid nodule (not recorded which). Some clones in this sample may be carry-over from other donors' samples. The CDR3 runs from the conserved cysteine through the conserved F or W.

V,length,CDR3
TRBV2,14,CASRGSYPQETQYF
TRBV28,16,CASSLSSGRSGDTQYF
TRBV20-1,15,CSAPDLGQLGNTIYF
TRBV28,17,CASSPLTTGRGTGDLFF
TRBV28,14,CASSPPHLNTEAFF
TRBV14,15,CASSPHVRFTDTQYF
TRBV7-2,15,CAATFGARSYNEQFF
TRBV7-6,13,CASSRGMNTEAFF
TRBV9,16,CASSVEIGGRINEQFF
TRBV6-1,16,CASSENGGSGANVLTF
TRBV2,13,CASGGSPNYGYTF
TRBV20-1,14,CSAFGTALTYDQYF
TRBV5-6,14,CASSLGLLNTEAFF
TRBV19,13,CASQGRQLYEQYF
TRBV18,13,CASSKSGVGPQHF
TRBV11-2,12,CASSLTGTSAFF
TRBV27,14,CASSLTPRSMGYTF
TRBV7-3,12,CASSFGGGELFF
TRBV5-4,17,CASSLPSLREGHNEQFF
TRBV24-1,15,CATSQEFPSTDTQYF
TRBV7-6,13,CASRQGIVQPQHF
TRBV7-8,13,CASSLQGGQPQHF
TRBV6-2/TRBV6-3,17,CASSYSGQVQINSPLHF
TRBV12-3/TRBV12-4,11,CASSFGQPQHF
TRBV27,13,CASSLWGDYEQYF
TRBV28,13,CASSLDRGLGYTF
TRBV19,13,CASSIDRGSEAFF
TRBV28,13,CASSFPQANTIYF
TRBV15,16,CATSPEGTLMGEKLFF
TRBV6-5,15,CASSYELAGTYEQYF
TRBV5-4,15,CASSFISALQETQYF